This T cell receptor beta chain was captured in a study of monozygotic twins with inflammatory bowel disease. Per the germline V gene, CDR1 is MNHNS and CDR2 is SASEGT. The CDR3 covers 13 residues. TCRdb re-analyzed the 5' RACE reads; it lists each CDR3 protein once, without DNA. The listing contains approximately 200,000 distinct CDR3 sequences. This TCR derives from a human donor with ulcerative colitis or Crohn's disease, or a healthy co-twin of an affected twin (not recorded which). Material for sequencing was blood. The rearrangement links TRBV6-1 to TRBJ2-6. This chain's CDR3 is CASKSSGANVLTF.